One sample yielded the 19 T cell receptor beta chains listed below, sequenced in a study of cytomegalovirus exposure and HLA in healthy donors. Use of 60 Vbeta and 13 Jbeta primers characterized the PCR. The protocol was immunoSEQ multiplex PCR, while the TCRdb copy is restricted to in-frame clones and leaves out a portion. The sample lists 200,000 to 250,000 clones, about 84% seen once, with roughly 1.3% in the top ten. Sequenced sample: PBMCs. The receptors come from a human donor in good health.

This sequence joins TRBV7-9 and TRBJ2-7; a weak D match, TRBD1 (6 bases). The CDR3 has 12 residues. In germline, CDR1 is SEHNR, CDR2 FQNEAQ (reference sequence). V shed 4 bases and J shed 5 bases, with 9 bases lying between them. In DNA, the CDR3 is TGTGCCAGCAGCTCCAGGGGCCACGAGCAGTACTTC. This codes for CASSSRGHEQYF.

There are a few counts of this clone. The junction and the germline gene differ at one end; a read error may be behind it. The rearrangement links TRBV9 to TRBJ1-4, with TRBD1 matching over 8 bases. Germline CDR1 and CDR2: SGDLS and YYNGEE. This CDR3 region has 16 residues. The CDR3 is CASSGTTGVTSEKLFF. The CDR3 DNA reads TGTGCCAGCAGCGGGACGACAGGGGTCACTAGTGAAAAACTGTTTTTT.

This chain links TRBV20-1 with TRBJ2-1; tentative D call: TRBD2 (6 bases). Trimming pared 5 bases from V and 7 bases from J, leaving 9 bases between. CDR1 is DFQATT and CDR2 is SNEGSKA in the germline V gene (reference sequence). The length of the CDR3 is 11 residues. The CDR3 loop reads CSARRENEQFF. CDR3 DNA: TGCAGTGCTCGGAGGGAGAATGAGCAGTTCTTC.

In DNA, the CDR3 is TGTGCCAGTAGTATCGGAGGGGGCTCCGGTCAGCCCCAGCATTTT. Amino acids: CASSIGGGSGQPQHF. The V gene is TRBV19, the J gene TRBJ1-5; 7 nucleotides agree with TRBD1. The CDR3 is 15 amino acids. V lost 3 bases to trimming and J lost 6 bases; unmatched junction nucleotides: 8. CDR1 is LNHDA and CDR2 is SQIVND in the germline V gene (reference sequence).

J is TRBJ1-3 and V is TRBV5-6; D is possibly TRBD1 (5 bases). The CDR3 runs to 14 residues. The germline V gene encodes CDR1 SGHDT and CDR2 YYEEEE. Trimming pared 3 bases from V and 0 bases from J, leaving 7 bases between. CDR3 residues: CASSWGHSGNTIYF. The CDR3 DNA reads TGTGCCAGCAGCTGGGGCCACTCTGGAAACACCATATATTTT.

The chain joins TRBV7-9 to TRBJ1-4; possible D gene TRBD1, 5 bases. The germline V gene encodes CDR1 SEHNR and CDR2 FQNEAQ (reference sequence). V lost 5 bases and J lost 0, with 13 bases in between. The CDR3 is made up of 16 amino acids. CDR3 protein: CASSGRTITTNEKLFF. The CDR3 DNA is TGTGCCAGCAGCGGAAGGACAATCACAACTAATGAAAAACTGTTTTTT.

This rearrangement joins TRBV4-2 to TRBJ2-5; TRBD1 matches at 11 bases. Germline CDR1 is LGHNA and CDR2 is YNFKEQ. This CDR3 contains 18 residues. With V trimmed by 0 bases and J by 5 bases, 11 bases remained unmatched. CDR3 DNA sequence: TGTGCCAGCAGCCAAGAATTAATGTCCGGGACAGGGGGGGAGACCCAGTACTTC. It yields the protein CASSQELMSGTGGETQYF.

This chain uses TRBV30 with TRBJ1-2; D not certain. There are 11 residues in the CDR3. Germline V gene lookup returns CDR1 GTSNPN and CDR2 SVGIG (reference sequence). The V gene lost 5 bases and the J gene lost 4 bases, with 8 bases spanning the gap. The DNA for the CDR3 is TGTGCCTGGGAAGAGCTCTATGGCTACACCTTC. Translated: CAWEELYGYTF.

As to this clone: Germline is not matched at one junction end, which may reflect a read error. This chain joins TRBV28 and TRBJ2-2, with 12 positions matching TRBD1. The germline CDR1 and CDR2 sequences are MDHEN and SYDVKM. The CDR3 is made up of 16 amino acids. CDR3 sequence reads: CASSSPGQGANGELCF. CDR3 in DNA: TGTGCCAGCAGTTCACCGGGACAGGGGGCGAACGGGGAGCTGTGTTTT.

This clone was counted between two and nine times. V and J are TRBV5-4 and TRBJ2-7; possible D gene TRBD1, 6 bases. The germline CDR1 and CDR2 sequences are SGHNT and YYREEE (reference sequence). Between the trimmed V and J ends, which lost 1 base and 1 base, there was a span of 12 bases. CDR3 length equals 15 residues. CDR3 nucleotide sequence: TGTGCCAGCAGCTTGTCAGGGGTAAGGTCCTACGAGCAGTACTTC. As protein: CASSLSGVRSYEQYF.

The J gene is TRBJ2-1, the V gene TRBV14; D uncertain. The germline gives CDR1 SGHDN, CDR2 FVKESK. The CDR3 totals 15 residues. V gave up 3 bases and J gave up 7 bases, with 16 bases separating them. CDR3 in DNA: TGTGCCAGCAGCCACTTACTACCTACCAGAAATGAGCAGTTCTTC. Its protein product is CASSHLLPTRNEQFF.

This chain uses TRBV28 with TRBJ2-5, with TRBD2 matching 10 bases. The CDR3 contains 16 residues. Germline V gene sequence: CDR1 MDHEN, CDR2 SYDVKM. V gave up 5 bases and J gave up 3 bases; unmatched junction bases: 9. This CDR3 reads CASSITTSGKEETQYF. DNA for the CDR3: TGTGCCAGCAGTATAACAACTAGCGGGAAGGAAGAGACCCAGTACTTC.

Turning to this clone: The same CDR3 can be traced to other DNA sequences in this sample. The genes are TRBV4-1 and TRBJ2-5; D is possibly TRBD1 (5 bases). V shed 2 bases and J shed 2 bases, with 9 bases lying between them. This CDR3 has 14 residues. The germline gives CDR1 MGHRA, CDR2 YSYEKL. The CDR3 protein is CASSQSGLQETQYF. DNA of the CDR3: TGCGCCAGCAGCCAATCAGGGTTACAAGAGACCCAGTACTTC.

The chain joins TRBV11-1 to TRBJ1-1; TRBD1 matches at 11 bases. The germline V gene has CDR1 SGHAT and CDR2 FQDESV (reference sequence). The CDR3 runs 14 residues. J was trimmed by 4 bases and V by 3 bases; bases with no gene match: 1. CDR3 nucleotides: TGTGCCAGCAGCTTCGGGACAGGGGGCACTGAAGCTTTCTTT. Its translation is CASSFGTGGTEAFF.

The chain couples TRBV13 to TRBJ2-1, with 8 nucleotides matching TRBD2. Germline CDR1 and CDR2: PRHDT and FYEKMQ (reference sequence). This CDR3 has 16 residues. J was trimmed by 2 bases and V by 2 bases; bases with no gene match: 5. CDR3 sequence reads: CASSLRGGRTYNEQFF. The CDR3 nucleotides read TGTGCCAGCAGCTTACGTGGCGGGAGGACCTACAATGAGCAGTTCTTC.

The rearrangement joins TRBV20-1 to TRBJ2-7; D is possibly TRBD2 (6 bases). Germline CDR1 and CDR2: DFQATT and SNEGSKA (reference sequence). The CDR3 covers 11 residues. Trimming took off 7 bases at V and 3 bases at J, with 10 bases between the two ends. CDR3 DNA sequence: TGCAGTGTGGGGGGTAGCTACGAGCAGTACTTC. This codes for CSVGGSYEQYF.

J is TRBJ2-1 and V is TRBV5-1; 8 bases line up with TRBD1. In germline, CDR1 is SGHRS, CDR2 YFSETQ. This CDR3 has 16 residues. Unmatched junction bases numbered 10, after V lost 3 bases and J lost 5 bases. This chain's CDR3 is CASSSIRGQGNNEQFF. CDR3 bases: TGCGCCAGCAGCTCAATCCGAGGACAGGGTAACAATGAGCAGTTCTTC.

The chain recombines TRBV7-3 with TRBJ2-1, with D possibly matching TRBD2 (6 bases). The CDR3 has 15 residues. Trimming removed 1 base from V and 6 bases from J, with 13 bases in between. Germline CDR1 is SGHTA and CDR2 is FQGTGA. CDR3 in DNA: TGTGCCAGCAGCTTAAGCGGGATCTTCTTCAATGAGCAGTTCTTC. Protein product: CASSLSGIFFNEQFF.

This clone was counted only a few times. The CDR3 DNA reads as TGTGCCAGCAGTGCTAGCGGGAGTGGGGAGCAGTACTTC. Protein: CASSASGSGEQYF. This sequence joins TRBV6-1 and TRBJ2-7, with 10 positions matching TRBD2. The CDR3 length is 13 residues. V shed 4 bases, J shed 7 bases, and the junction held 4 bases outside the gene matches. Per germline, CDR1 MNHNS and CDR2 SASEGT.